The 2 T cell receptor beta chains below come from one sample, sequenced in a study of T cells in Graves' hyperthyroidism and ophthalmopathy. Template material for amplifying TCR beta CDR3 regions consisted of RNA transcripts. The HTBI primer set served for first-round RT-PCR of the TCR CDR3. A single record per CDR3 protein comes from TCRdb applying MiXCR to the multiplex PCR reads. The sample holds approximately 600,000 distinct CDR3 sequences, about a sixth seen once. The sample consisted of blood. These receptors all come from a woman under 40 with Graves' hyperthyroidism.

V usage is TRBV20-1 and J usage is TRBJ2-3, with no clear D. The CDR3 covers 14 residues. Trimming took 0 bases from V and 6 from J, leaving 13 bases between them. The germline gives CDR1 DFQATT, CDR2 SNEGSKA (reference sequence). CDR3 sequence: CSAREVNSGDTQYF. The DNA for the CDR3 is TGCAGTGCTAGAGAAGTAAACTCCGGGGATACGCAGTATTTT.

At least ten counts were recorded for this clonotype. The chain is built from TRBV28 and TRBJ2-6; D gene uncertain. This CDR3 region has 17 residues. V shed 7 bases and J shed 0 bases, with 16 bases lying between them. CDR1 MDHEN and CDR2 SYDVKM come from the germline V gene. In nucleotides, the CDR3 is TGTGCCAGCATGAGTCGGGCTCAATTCTCTGGGGCCAACGTCCTGACTTTC. Its protein is CASMSRAQFSGANVLTF.